This T cell receptor beta chain was retrieved from a study of blood T cell repertoires in COVID-19. The V gene end was trimmed by 5 bases and the J gene end by 5 bases; junction bases not matched to a gene: 17. The CDR3 consists of 19 residues. CDR1 and CDR2 (germline): SGHVS, FQNEAQ. Cohorts were based on clinical histories the participants reported. The study counted Cohort 3 donors as recovered given two negative PCRs, clearance, or symptom resolution. Original handling: Amplifying reference gene primers gave estimates of nucleated cell counts. The assay was immunoSEQ multiplex PCR, and TCRdb's table has in-frame clones only and misses some. For V, J and clone size, that table is used; D and trimming come from the DNA. The sample includes hundreds of thousands of clones, around 91% of them seen just once.

The receptor was isolated from a man younger than 45 who had recovered from COVID-19. The J gene is TRBJ2-1, the V gene TRBV7-8, with 11 bases identical to TRBD2. Sequenced input: PBMCs or T cells enriched from blood (not recorded which). CDR3 sequence reads: CASSPFRLAGMSSHNEQFF. The CDR3 coding sequence is TGTGCCAGCAGCCCTTTTAGACTAGCGGGAATGAGCAGCCACAATGAGCAGTTCTTC.